Sequencing of this T cell receptor beta chain was carried out in a study of type 1 regulatory T cells. Study details: T-allo10 is a Tr1-enriched, alloantigen-specific CD4 T cell product made in vitro.

From the reads, TCRdb called clonotypes with MiXCR, one entry per CDR3 protein. The sample lists 90,000 to 100,000 distinct CDR3 sequences, about 28% occurring once. This clonotype has just one count. Trimming removed 2 bases at V and 0 bases at J, with 5 bases between. The CDR3 is 13 residues long. Germline V gives CDR1 MNHEY, CDR2 SVGEGT. The sequence was collected from a human donor in good health. The sequencing input was CD4+ T cells, either the whole sample or a sorted fraction (not recorded which). This chain links TRBV6-2 or TRBV6-3 with TRBJ2-7; D gene unclear. This CDR3 reads CASSYASSYEQYF. The CDR3 DNA reads as TGTGCCAGCAGTTACGCGAGCTCCTACGAGCAGTACTTC.